One and the same sample provided the 10 T cell receptor beta chains below, sequenced in a study of T-cell memory formation after mild COVID-19. TCRdb itself ran the 5' RACE reads through MiXCR, one entry per CDR3 protein. Among about 270,000 distinct CDR3 sequences listed, 15% to 20% were seen once. Sequenced sample: PBMCs or a T cell subset sorted from them (not recorded which). All receptors come from a young man who had mild COVID-19 (a few samples of this study predate the infection). Cell type and time point are not known.

In this sample, this clonotype turned up a few times. The chain links TRBV11-2 to TRBJ2-5; weak D call: TRBD2 (6 bases). This CDR3 is built from 15 residues. Between the trimmed V and J ends, which lost 2 bases and 1 base, there was a span of 11 bases. Germline CDR1 is SGHAT and CDR2 is FQNNGV. CDR3 in DNA: TGTGCCAGCAGCTTATACACCGGGAGCCAAGAGACCCAGTACTTC. Residues: CASSLYTGSQETQYF.

This clonotype has a handful of counts. The chain uses TRBV24-1 and TRBJ2-2; perhaps TRBD2 as D (6 bases). Germline CDR1 KGHDR, CDR2 SFDVKD. The CDR3 has 14 residues. The V and J ends lost 10 bases and 8 bases respectively, with 19 bases between them. The CDR3 DNA is TGTGCCACAGAACCGGCGGGGCGCCCTGGGGAGCTGTTTTTT. Translation gives CATEPAGRPGELFF.

This chain connects TRBV4-1 to TRBJ1-2, with D possibly TRBD1 on 6 matching bases. V lost 1 base and J lost 5, with 17 bases in between. This CDR3 has 16 residues. The germline V gene encodes CDR1 MGHRA and CDR2 YSYEKL. CDR3 DNA sequence: TGCGCCAGCAGCCAAGCCTTCCACAGGGCCGGGTATGGCTACACCTTC. Amino acid sequence: CASSQAFHRAGYGYTF.

This clonotype turned up a few times. V usage is TRBV3-1 and J usage is TRBJ2-1, with D possibly matching TRBD1 (6 bases). V was trimmed by 5 bases and J by 7 bases, leaving 12 bases between them. The CDR3 extends over 13 amino acids. Germline CDR1 reads LGHDT; CDR2 reads YNNKEL (reference sequence). The CDR3 coding sequence is TGTGCCAGCAGCGAGTCAGGGGTTAATGAGCAGTTCTTC. Its translation: CASSESGVNEQFF.

The rearrangement links TRBV7-9 to TRBJ2-5, with no clear D. V dropped 1 base and J dropped 9 bases, with 15 bases sitting between them. Looked up from germline, CDR1 is SEHNR and CDR2 is FQNEAQ (reference sequence). CDR3 length: 14 amino acids. DNA of the CDR3: TGTGCCAGCAGCTTAGATGCTGTTGCCCCGGCCCAGTACTTC. Its protein is CASSLDAVAPAQYF.

This clonotype showed up just a few times. The chain combines TRBV2 with TRBJ2-3; possible D gene TRBD1, 6 bases. Per the germline V gene, CDR1 is SNHLY and CDR2 is FYNNEI. Trimming took 7 bases from V and 2 from J, leaving 16 bases between them. CDR3 length equals 15 residues. The CDR3 loop is CASIYAGVNTDTQYF. The CDR3 bases are TGTGCCAGCATTTACGCAGGGGTAAACACAGATACGCAGTATTTT.

This clonotype was seen a handful of times. The V and J genes are TRBV4-3 and TRBJ2-1, with 10 bases matching TRBD2. Germline CDR1 is LGHNA and CDR2 is YSLEER. After removal of 3 bases from V and 7 bases from J, the junction contained 9 bases not matched to a gene. The CDR3 runs 16 residues. The CDR3 sequence is CASSHPGAGGPNEQFF. CDR3 nucleotides: TGCGCCAGCAGCCACCCCGGAGCGGGGGGGCCTAATGAGCAGTTCTTC.

This clonotype was picked up a small number of times. This chain uses TRBV6-2 or TRBV6-3 with TRBJ2-5; D ambiguous. CDR1 and CDR2 (germline): MNHEY, SVGEGT. V lost 7 bases and J 9 bases, leaving 18 bases between the germline ends. There are 13 residues in the CDR3. The CDR3 region is CASNRHGSGAQYF. CDR3 DNA sequence: TGTGCCAGCAATAGACACGGCTCAGGCGCCCAGTACTTC.

In its sample, this clonotype was seen a few times. The rearrangement joins TRBV7-9 to TRBJ2-3; TRBD2 matches 7 bases. Trimming at V came to 4 bases and at J to 6 bases, leaving 19 bases not matched to a gene. CDR3 size: 18 residues. The germline CDR1 and CDR2 sequences are SEHNR and FQNEAQ (reference sequence). The CDR3 here is CASSSLSYAGTTADTQYF. DNA for the CDR3: TGTGCCAGCAGCTCACTCAGTTACGCCGGGACTACAGCCGATACGCAGTATTTT.

The chain employs TRBV15 and TRBJ1-5, with D perhaps TRBD1 (5 bases). This CDR3 is built from 15 residues. Trimming removed 1 base from V and 8 bases from J, with 15 bases in between. The germline CDR1 and CDR2 sequences are LNHNV and YYDKDF (reference sequence). The DNA of the CDR3 is TGTGCCACCAGCAGAGCCAGGCTTATGGGGGAGCCCCAGCATTTT. Translated, it gives CATSRARLMGEPQHF.